These 17 T cell receptor beta chains were sequenced from one sample in a study of shared clonotypes between healthy human individuals. Produced via immunoSEQ multiplex PCR; TCRdb's table is partial and in-frame only. In the table there are fewer than 1.8 million clones, just under 99% of which are singletons. Material: naive CD4+ T cells sorted from blood. Indicated subset: CD45RA+ positively selected. The receptors shown here come from a man aged 30-40 years in good health.

The chain joins TRBV11-3 to TRBJ2-3, with a tentative D call TRBD2 (6 bases). The CDR3 spans 13 residues. The germline V and J ends were trimmed by 5 bases and 5 bases, with 11 bases remaining between them. Germline CDR1 is SGHNT and CDR2 is YENEEA. CDR3 amino acids: CASSDRGRDTQYF. DNA of the CDR3: TGTGCCAGCAGCGATCGGGGGAGAGATACGCAGTATTTT. The entire variable domain, with the rest obtained from reference TRBV11-3 and TRBJ2-3, is as follows: EAGVVQSPRYKIIEKKQPVAFWCNPISGHNTLYWYLQNLGQGPELLIRYENEEAVDDSQLPKDRFSAERLKGVDSTLKIQPAELGDSAVYLCASSDRGRDTQYFGPGTRLTVL.

The J gene is TRBJ2-7, the V gene TRBV5-6; 11 positions agree with TRBD1. The CDR3 has 14 residues. The ends lost 0 bases at V and 5 bases at J; junction bases unmatched: 1. CDR1 and CDR2 from the germline V gene are SGHDT and YYEEEE. The CDR3 DNA reads as TGTGCCAGCAGCTTGGGGACAGGGGGCAACGAGCAGTACTTC. Its protein is CASSLGTGGNEQYF.

This chain connects TRBV19 to TRBJ1-5; D is unresolved. Germline lookup yields CDR1 LNHDA and CDR2 SQIVND (reference sequence). The CDR3 totals 15 residues. V dropped 2 bases and J dropped 7 bases, with 15 bases sitting between them. The CDR3 sequence is CASSIRRAPGQPQHF. The CDR3 DNA follows: TGTGCCAGTAGTATAAGGAGGGCCCCCGGGCAGCCCCAGCATTTT.

V usage is TRBV15 and J usage is TRBJ2-1, with 14 bases identical to TRBD2. Trimming at V came to 0 bases and at J to 5 bases, leaving 6 bases not matched to a gene. Germline assignment: CDR1 LNHNV and CDR2 YYDKDF (reference sequence). The CDR3 runs 18 residues. CDR3 DNA sequence: TGTGCCACCAGCAGAGATTTCGGGACTAGCGGGAGTGACAATGAGCAGTTCTTC. This encodes CATSRDFGTSGSDNEQFF. The complete variable domain, with remaining parts taken from reference TRBV15 and TRBJ2-1, reads DAMVIQNPRYQVTQFGKPVTLSCSQTLNHNVMYWYQQKSSQAPKLLFHYYDKDFNNEADTPDNFQSRRPNTSFCFLDIRSPGLGDTAMYLCATSRDFGTSGSDNEQFFGPGTRLTVL.

CDR3 bases: TGTGCCAGCAGCTTAGTATTTCGACAGGGGGTTTCTGAGCAGTTCTTC. Translated: CASSLVFRQGVSEQFF. V is TRBV7-6 and J is TRBJ2-1; TRBD1 matches 9 bases. This CDR3 has 16 residues. Unmatched junction bases numbered 10, after V lost 1 base and J lost 9 bases. The V gene's germline CDR1 is SGHVS and CDR2 FNYEAQ.

J is TRBJ2-1 and V is TRBV27; D gene uncertain. CDR1 is MNHEY, CDR2 SMNVEV, per germline (reference sequence). The V and J ends lost 2 bases and 10 bases respectively, with 9 bases between them. CDR3 length: 12 amino acids. In DNA form, the CDR3 reads TGTGCCAGCAGTTTACTTGGTGTAGAGCAGTTCTTC. Protein: CASSLLGVEQFF.

This rearrangement joins TRBV5-1 to TRBJ2-2, with a tentative D call TRBD2 (6 bases). V lost 3 bases and J 5 bases, leaving 17 bases between the germline ends. The CDR3 spans 16 residues. CDR1 is SGHRS, CDR2 YFSETQ, per germline. The CDR3 is CASSSVLAGRTGELFF. DNA for the CDR3: TGCGCCAGCAGCTCCGTTTTGGCGGGACGGACCGGGGAGCTGTTTTTT.

The V call is TRBV18, the J call TRBJ2-2, with TRBD1 identical over 9 bases. Per germline, CDR1 KGHSH and CDR2 LQKENI. The CDR3 runs to 18 residues. Trimming cost V 3 bases and J 6 bases; bases outside gene matches: 14. The chain's CDR3 is CASSPTTPGQGNPGELFF. DNA for the CDR3: TGTGCCAGCTCACCGACCACACCGGGACAGGGTAACCCCGGGGAGCTGTTTTTT.

This chain links TRBV30 with TRBJ2-1, with 10 bases fitting TRBD1. Trimming at V came to 3 bases and at J to 3 bases, leaving 5 bases not matched to a gene. The CDR3 length is 15 residues. Germline assignment: CDR1 GTSNPN and CDR2 SVGIG (reference sequence). CDR3 in DNA: TGTGCCTGGAGCACCGGGACAGGGGACTACAATGAGCAGTTCTTC. Protein sequence: CAWSTGTGDYNEQFF.

This clone was observed a single time. V is TRBV15 and J is TRBJ2-5; D gene uncertain. The CDR3 extends over 13 amino acids. The V and J ends lost 0 bases and 4 bases respectively, with 6 bases between them. Germline-derived CDR1 and CDR2 are LNHNV and YYDKDF (reference sequence). As DNA, the CDR3 is TGTGCCACCAGCAGAGATTCTGTAGAGACCCAGTACTTC. It codes for CATSRDSVETQYF.

The chain combines TRBV28 with TRBJ1-3; the match to TRBD1 covers 11 bases. The CDR3 is made up of 16 amino acids. Germline V gene lookup returns CDR1 MDHEN and CDR2 SYDVKM. Trimming cost V 6 bases and J 4 bases; bases outside gene matches: 8. The DNA of the CDR3 is TGTGCCAGCAGCCGTCGGACAGGGGGCGTCGGAAACACCATATATTTT. Amino acids: CASSRRTGGVGNTIYF.

J is TRBJ2-1 and V is TRBV11-3, with D tentatively TRBD2 (5 bases). V gave up 1 base and J gave up 5 bases, with 9 bases separating them. The CDR3 sequence is 14 residues long. In germline, CDR1 is SGHNT, CDR2 YENEEA. This CDR3 reads CASSLGGANNEQFF. CDR3 DNA: TGTGCCAGCAGCTTAGGGGGAGCGAACAATGAGCAGTTCTTC.

This chain connects TRBV10-3 to TRBJ2-2, with 8 bases fitting TRBD1. This CDR3 has 15 amino acids. Looked up from germline, CDR1 is ENHRY and CDR2 is SYGVKD. V shed 3 bases and J 6 bases; nucleotides not matched to a gene: 6. CDR3 bases: TGTGCCATCAGTGACCGCAGGGGGCCTGCCGGGGAGCTGTTTTTT. Translating gives CAISDRRGPAGELFF.

The CDR3 DNA follows: TGTGCCAGCAGCAGGACTAGCGGGAGCACAGATACGCAGTATTTT. Protein: CASSRTSGSTDTQYF. J is TRBJ2-3 and V is TRBV2, with 11 positions matching TRBD2. In germline, CDR1 is SNHLY, CDR2 FYNNEI. Unmatched junction bases numbered 2, after V lost 6 bases and J lost 0 bases. The CDR3 runs 15 residues.

CDR3 DNA sequence: TGTGCCACCAGTTTCGGGGGTGCGGATGAAAAACTGTTTTTT. The encoded protein is CATSFGGADEKLFF. J is TRBJ1-4 and V is TRBV15; D may be TRBD1 (5 bases). The CDR3 has 14 amino acids. Looked up from germline, CDR1 is LNHNV and CDR2 is YYDKDF (reference sequence). Between the trimmed V and J ends, which lost 6 bases and 6 bases, there was a span of 14 bases. The variable domain in full, completed from reference TRBV15 and TRBJ1-4, reads DAMVIQNPRYQVTQFGKPVTLSCSQTLNHNVMYWYQQKSSQAPKLLFHYYDKDFNNEADTPDNFQSRRPNTSFCFLDIRSPGLGDTAMYLCATSFGGADEKLFFGSGTQLSVL.

Worth noting for this clone: It is unclear where the CDR3 begins or ends on the DNA, so no DNA is shown, and the CDR3 is as TCRdb lists it. The rearrangement joins TRBV27 to TRBJ2-7; whether TRBD1, the table's D call, matches the DNA was not checked. Termini included, the CDR3 measures 14 amino acids. Per germline, CDR1 MNHEY and CDR2 SMNVEV (reference sequence). The chain's CDR3 is CASSSSTGPYEQYF.

This rearrangement joins TRBV5-5 to TRBJ1-2; D gene uncertain. The CDR3 totals 16 residues. Germline CDR1 SGHKS, CDR2 YYEKEE (reference sequence). Trimming cost V 4 bases and J 5 bases, with 21 bases left between them. The DNA of the CDR3 is TGTGCCAGCAGCAGTCGGACGGATCCCTCTTTGTATGGCTACACCTTC. This encodes CASSSRTDPSLYGYTF.